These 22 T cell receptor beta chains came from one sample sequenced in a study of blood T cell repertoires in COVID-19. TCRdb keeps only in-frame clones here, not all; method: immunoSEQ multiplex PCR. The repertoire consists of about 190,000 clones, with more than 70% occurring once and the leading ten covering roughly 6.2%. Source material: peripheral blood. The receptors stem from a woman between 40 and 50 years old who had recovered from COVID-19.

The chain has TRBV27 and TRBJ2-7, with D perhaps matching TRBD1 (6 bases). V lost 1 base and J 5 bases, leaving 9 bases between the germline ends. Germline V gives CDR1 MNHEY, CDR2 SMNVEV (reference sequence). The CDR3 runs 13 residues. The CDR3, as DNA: TGTGCCAGCAGTTTATACAGGGACCACGAGCAGTACTTC. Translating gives CASSLYRDHEQYF.

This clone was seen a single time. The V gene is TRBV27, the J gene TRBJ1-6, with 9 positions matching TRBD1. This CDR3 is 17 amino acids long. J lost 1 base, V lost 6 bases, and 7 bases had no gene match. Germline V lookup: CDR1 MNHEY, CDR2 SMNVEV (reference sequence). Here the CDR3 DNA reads TGTGCCAGCAGACCTACGGGACAGGGTTCCTATAATTCACCCCTCCACTTT. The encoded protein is CASRPTGQGSYNSPLHF.

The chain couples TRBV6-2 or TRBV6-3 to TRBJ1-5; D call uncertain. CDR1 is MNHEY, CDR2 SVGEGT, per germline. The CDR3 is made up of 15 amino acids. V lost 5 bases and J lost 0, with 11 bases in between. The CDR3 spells CASSPRPYSNQPQHF. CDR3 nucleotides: TGTGCCAGCAGTCCCAGGCCTTATAGCAATCAGCCCCAGCATTTT.

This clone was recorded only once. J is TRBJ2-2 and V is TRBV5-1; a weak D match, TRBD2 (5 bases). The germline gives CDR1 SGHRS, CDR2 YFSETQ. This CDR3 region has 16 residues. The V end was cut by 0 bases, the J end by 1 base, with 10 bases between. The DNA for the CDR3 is TGCGCCAGCAGCTTGGCCGGAGGCGGGAACACCGGGGAGCTGTTTTTT. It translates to CASSLAGGGNTGELFF.

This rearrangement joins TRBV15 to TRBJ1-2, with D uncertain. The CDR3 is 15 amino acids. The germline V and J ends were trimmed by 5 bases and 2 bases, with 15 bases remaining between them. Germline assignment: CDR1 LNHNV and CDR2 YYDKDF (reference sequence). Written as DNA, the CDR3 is TGTGCCACCAGCCCCTTCCAAGGAGCAAACTATGGCTACACCTTC. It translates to CATSPFQGANYGYTF.

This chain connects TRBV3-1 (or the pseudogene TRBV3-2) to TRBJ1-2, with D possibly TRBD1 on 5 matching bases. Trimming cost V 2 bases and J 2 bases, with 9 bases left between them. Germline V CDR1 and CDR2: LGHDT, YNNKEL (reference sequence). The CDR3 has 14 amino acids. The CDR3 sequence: CASSQPGQNYGYTF. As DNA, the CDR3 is TGTGCCAGCAGCCAACCCGGACAAAACTATGGCTACACCTTC.

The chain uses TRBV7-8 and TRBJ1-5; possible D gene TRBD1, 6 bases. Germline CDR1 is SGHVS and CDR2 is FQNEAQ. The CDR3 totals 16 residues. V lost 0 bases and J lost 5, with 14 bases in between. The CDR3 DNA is TGTGCCAGCAGCTTAGCGGGGGGGGCCCCCCATCAGCCCCAGCATTTT. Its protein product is CASSLAGGAPHQPQHF.

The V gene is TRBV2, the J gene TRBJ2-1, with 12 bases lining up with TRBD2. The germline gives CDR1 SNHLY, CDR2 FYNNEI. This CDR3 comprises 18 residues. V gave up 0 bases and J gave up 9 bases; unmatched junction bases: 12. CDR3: CASSEALFLAGGGGEQFF. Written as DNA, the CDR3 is TGTGCCAGCAGTGAAGCCCTCTTCCTAGCGGGAGGGGGGGGTGAGCAGTTCTTC.

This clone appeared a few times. The CDR3 sequence is CASTRFLAEAGGRYNEQFF. CDR3 coding DNA: TGTGCCAGCACACGGTTTTTGGCCGAAGCGGGAGGGCGCTACAATGAGCAGTTCTTC. The genes are TRBV27 and TRBJ2-1, with TRBD2 identical over 10 bases. The CDR3 has 19 amino acids. Germline CDR1 MNHEY, CDR2 SMNVEV (reference sequence). With V trimmed by 7 bases and J by 3 bases, 18 bases remained unmatched.

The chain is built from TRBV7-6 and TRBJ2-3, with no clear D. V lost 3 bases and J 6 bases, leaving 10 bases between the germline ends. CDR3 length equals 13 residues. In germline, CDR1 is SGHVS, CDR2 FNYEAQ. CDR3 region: CASSLGASDTQYF. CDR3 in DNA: TGTGCCAGCAGCTTGGGCGCTTCTGATACGCAGTATTTT.

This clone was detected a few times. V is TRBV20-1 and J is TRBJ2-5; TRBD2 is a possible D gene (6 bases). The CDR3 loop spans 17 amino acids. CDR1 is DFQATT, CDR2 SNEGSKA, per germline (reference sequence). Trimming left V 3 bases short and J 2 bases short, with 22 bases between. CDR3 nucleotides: TGCAGTGCTAGTGGGCCCGGAGTGTTAGCGGATCAAGAGACCCAGTACTTC. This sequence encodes CSASGPGVLADQETQYF.

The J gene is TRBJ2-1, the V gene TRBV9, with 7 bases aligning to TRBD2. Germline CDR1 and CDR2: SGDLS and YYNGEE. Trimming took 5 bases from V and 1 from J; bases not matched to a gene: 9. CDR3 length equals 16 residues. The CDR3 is CASSGTGGSSYNEQFF. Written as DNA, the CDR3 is TGTGCCAGCAGTGGGACGGGGGGATCATCCTACAATGAGCAGTTCTTC.

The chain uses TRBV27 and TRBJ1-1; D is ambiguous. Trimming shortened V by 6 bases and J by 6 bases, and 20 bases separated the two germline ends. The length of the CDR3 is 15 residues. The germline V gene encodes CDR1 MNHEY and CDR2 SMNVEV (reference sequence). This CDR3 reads CASRTRRGEVSEAFF. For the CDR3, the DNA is TGTGCCAGCAGAACCCGACGGGGTGAAGTGTCTGAAGCTTTCTTT.

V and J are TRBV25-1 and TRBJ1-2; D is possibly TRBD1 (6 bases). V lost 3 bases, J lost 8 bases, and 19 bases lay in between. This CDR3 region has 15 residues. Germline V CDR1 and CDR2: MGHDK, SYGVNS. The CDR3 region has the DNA TGTGCCAGCAGTGAGCTTTCGGACAGTTGGTACGGCTACACCTTC. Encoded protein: CASSELSDSWYGYTF.

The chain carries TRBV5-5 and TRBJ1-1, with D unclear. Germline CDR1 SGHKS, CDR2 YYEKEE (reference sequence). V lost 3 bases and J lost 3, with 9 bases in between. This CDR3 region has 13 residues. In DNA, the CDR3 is TGTGCCAGCAGCTCCCAGGATGACACTGAAGCTTTCTTT. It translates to CASSSQDDTEAFF.

The CDR3 region is CASSVGQGEYYEQYF. In DNA form, the CDR3 reads TGTGCCAGCAGCGTAGGACAGGGGGAGTACTACGAGCAGTACTTC. The chain joins TRBV9 to TRBJ2-7; 9 bases are a match to TRBD1. The CDR3 has 15 amino acids. Germline CDR1 is SGDLS and CDR2 is YYNGEE. V dropped 0 bases and J dropped 3; count of bases not matched to a gene: 4.

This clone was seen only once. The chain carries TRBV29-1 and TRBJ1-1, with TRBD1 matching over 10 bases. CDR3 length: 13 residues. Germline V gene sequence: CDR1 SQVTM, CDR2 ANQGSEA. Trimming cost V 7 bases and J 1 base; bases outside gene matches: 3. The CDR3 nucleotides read TGCAGCGGTGGACAGGGGGGGAACACTGAAGCTTTCTTT. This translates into CSGGQGGNTEAFF.

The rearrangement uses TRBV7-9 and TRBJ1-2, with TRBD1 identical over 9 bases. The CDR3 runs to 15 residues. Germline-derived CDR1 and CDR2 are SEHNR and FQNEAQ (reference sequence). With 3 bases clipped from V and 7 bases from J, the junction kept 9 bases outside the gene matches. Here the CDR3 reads CASSLQPTGGSGYTF. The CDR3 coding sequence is TGTGCCAGCAGCTTGCAACCGACAGGGGGTTCTGGCTACACCTTC.

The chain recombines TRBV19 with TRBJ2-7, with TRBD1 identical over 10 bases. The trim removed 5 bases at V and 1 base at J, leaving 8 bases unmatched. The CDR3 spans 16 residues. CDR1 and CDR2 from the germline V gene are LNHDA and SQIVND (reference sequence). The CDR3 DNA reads TGTGCCAGTAGTGATCGCCGGGACAGGGGTTCCTACGAGCAGTACTTC. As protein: CASSDRRDRGSYEQYF.

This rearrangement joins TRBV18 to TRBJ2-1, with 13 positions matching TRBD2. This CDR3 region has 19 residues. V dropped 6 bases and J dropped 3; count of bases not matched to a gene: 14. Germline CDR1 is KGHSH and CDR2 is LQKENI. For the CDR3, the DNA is TGTGCCAGCTCCCCCAATTCACTAGCGGGAGGGATATACTACAATGAGCAGTTCTTC. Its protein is CASSPNSLAGGIYYNEQFF.

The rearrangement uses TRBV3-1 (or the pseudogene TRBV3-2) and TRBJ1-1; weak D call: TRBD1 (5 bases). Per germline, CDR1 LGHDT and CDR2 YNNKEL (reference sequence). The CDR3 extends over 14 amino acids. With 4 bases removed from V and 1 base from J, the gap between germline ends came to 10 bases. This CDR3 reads CASSLRTRNTEAFF. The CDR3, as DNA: TGTGCCAGCAGCCTAAGGACAAGGAACACTGAAGCTTTCTTT.

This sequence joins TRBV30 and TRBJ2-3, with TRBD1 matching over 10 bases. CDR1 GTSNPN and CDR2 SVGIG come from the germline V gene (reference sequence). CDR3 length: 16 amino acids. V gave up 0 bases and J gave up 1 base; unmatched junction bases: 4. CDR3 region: CAWSVRGTGGTDTQYF. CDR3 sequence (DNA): TGTGCCTGGAGTGTACGGGGGACAGGGGGCACAGATACGCAGTATTTT.